These 25 T cell receptor beta chains originate from one sample sequenced in a study of type 1 and type 2 diabetes patients. The PCR template was genomic DNA. Amplification of the beta chain CDR3 used 30 forward and 13 reverse multiplex primers. TCRdb called the multiplex PCR reads again in MiXCR, with one record for every CDR3 protein. The sample carries more than 250,000 distinct CDR3 sequences, around 47% recorded once. Source material: peripheral blood mononuclear cells (PBMCs). The receptors shown here come from a man aged 18 to 30 with type 2 diabetes.

The chain has TRBV20-1 and TRBJ1-2; D remains unclear. The CDR3 is 11 residues long. Germline CDR1 reads DFQATT; CDR2 reads SNEGSKA (reference sequence). Trimming cost V 4 bases and J 5 bases, with 8 bases left between them. In DNA form, the CDR3 reads TGCAGTGCTACAGTAGAATATGGCTACACCTTC. Its translation: CSATVEYGYTF.

The chain carries TRBV9 and TRBJ2-1; 16 nucleotides match TRBD2. There are 16 residues in the CDR3. The germline gives CDR1 SGDLS, CDR2 YYNGEE. Trimming cost V 2 bases and J 10 bases; bases outside gene matches: 6. This chain's CDR3 is CASSVGLAGGQEEQFF. CDR3 in DNA: TGTGCCAGCAGCGTGGGACTAGCGGGGGGGCAGGAAGAGCAGTTCTTC.

This clonotype was detected only a few times. This rearrangement joins TRBV29-1 to TRBJ2-5; D tentatively reads TRBD1 or TRBD2 (5 bases each). The germline CDR1 and CDR2 sequences are SQVTM and ANQGSEA. The V end was cut by 6 bases, the J end by 5 bases, with 16 bases between. This CDR3 contains 13 residues. The CDR3, as DNA: TGCAGCGTCGTCCCGGGGCTAGGGGAGACCCAGTACTTC. Translation gives CSVVPGLGETQYF.

The sample holds a few counts of this clonotype. The rearrangement links TRBV4-3 to TRBJ1-6; D unclear. CDR3 length: 16 residues. In germline, CDR1 is LGHNA, CDR2 YSLEER. Trimming took off 0 bases at V and 6 bases at J, with 12 bases between the two ends. The CDR3 DNA sequence: TGCGCCAGCAGCCAAGATTTCGGGGTTCCTAATTCACCCCTCCACTTT. Residues: CASSQDFGVPNSPLHF.

The V call is TRBV6-6, the J call TRBJ2-3, with D possibly matching TRBD2 (5 bases). With 6 bases removed from V and 5 bases from J, the gap between germline ends came to 15 bases. Germline-derived CDR1 and CDR2 are MNHNY and SVGAGI (reference sequence). The CDR3 spans 14 residues. The CDR3 DNA follows: TGTGCCAGCAGCGTAGAGGGCTATAGAGATACGCAGTATTTT. This encodes CASSVEGYRDTQYF.

This clonotype was detected only a few times. The chain couples TRBV7-9 to TRBJ2-6; perhaps TRBD1 as D (5 bases). V lost 5 bases, J lost 4 bases, and 12 bases lay in between. Per the germline V gene, CDR1 is SEHNR and CDR2 is FQNEAQ (reference sequence). The CDR3 totals 15 residues. The CDR3 DNA reads TGTGCCAGCAGCGCCAGGGATTCCGGGGCCAACGTCCTGACTTTC. Protein sequence: CASSARDSGANVLTF. Together with reference TRBV7-9 and TRBJ2-6, the CDR3 gives the full variable domain: DTGVSQNPRHKITKRGQNVTFRCDPISEHNRLYWYRQTLGQGPEFLTYFQNEAQLEKSRLLSDRFSAERPKGSFSTLEIQRTEQGDSAMYLCASSARDSGANVLTFGAGSRLTVL.

In its sample, this clonotype was seen many times. This chain uses TRBV6-6 with TRBJ2-5; TRBD2 is a possible D gene (6 bases). Trimming pared 8 bases from V and 2 bases from J, leaving 12 bases between. CDR1 and CDR2 from the germline V gene are MNHNY and SVGAGI (reference sequence). The CDR3 sequence is 13 residues long. The CDR3 loop is CASFRDLQETQYF. CDR3 sequence (DNA): TGTGCCAGCTTCCGGGACTTACAAGAGACCCAGTACTTC.

The chain uses TRBV28 and TRBJ1-4; TRBD1 matches at 9 bases. The CDR3 totals 15 residues. Germline V gene sequence: CDR1 MDHEN, CDR2 SYDVKM. V shed 2 bases, J shed 4 bases, and the junction held 2 bases outside the gene matches. Written as DNA, the CDR3 is TGTGCCAGCAGTTTAGGGGGACAGGGTAATGAAAAACTGTTTTTT. It specifies CASSLGGQGNEKLFF.

The chain links TRBV6-2 or TRBV6-3 to TRBJ2-6; a possible D gene is TRBD1 (6 bases). Germline lookup yields CDR1 MNHEY and CDR2 SVGEGT. This CDR3 contains 14 residues. Trimming left V 8 bases short and J 2 bases short, with 10 bases between. The chain's CDR3 is CASGEGAGANVLTF. CDR3 coding DNA: TGTGCCAGCGGTGAGGGGGCTGGGGCCAACGTCCTGACTTTC.

The V and J genes are TRBV19 and TRBJ2-5, with D possibly TRBD1 on 6 matching bases. There are 11 residues in the CDR3. Germline V CDR1 and CDR2: LNHDA, SQIVND (reference sequence). With 4 bases removed from V and 10 bases from J, the gap between germline ends came to 10 bases. The CDR3 reads CASSTQGYQYF. In DNA form, the CDR3 reads TGTGCCAGTAGTACACAGGGTTACCAGTACTTC.

The genes are TRBV30 and TRBJ1-3, with a weak D call TRBD1 (6 bases). This CDR3 is 14 amino acids long. The ends were cut back, 2 bases at V and 3 bases at J, with 11 bases in the middle. CDR1 is GTSNPN, CDR2 SVGIG, per germline (reference sequence). The CDR3, as DNA: TGTGCCTGGAGTTCAGGGGCGTATGGAAACACCATATATTTT. Protein product: CAWSSGAYGNTIYF.

The gene calls are TRBV10-2 and TRBJ2-7; TRBD1 or TRBD2 may be the D gene (5 bases each). Deletions cut 6 bases from V and 0 bases from J, with 12 bases between. The CDR3 spans 14 residues. Germline-derived CDR1 and CDR2 are WSHSY and SAAADI. The CDR3 protein is CASRQPGPSYEQYF. CDR3 DNA sequence: TGCGCCAGCAGACAACCGGGACCCTCCTACGAGCAGTACTTC.

This chain joins TRBV30 and TRBJ2-7; 7 nucleotides align to TRBD1. V was clipped by 6 bases and J by 4 bases; unmatched bases: 12. The CDR3 runs to 14 residues. The V gene's germline CDR1 is GTSNPN and CDR2 SVGIG (reference sequence). The CDR3 region is CACQRQGKKYEQYF. The CDR3 DNA is TGTGCCTGCCAACGACAGGGCAAGAAATACGAGCAGTACTTC.

This clonotype was picked up a small number of times. V usage is TRBV28 and J usage is TRBJ2-2; the D gene is possibly TRBD1 (6 bases). V lost 6 bases to trimming and J lost 0 bases, with 8 bases between them. Germline V gene data show CDR1 as MDHEN and CDR2 as SYDVKM. This CDR3 has 14 amino acids. The CDR3 here is CASRRQANTGELFF. CDR3 nucleotides: TGTGCCAGCAGGAGACAGGCGAACACCGGGGAGCTGTTTTTT.

The rearrangement links TRBV10-3 to TRBJ2-5, with TRBD1 as a possible D gene (5 bases). V was clipped by 2 bases and J by 5 bases, with 12 bases between them. The germline gives CDR1 ENHRY, CDR2 SYGVKD. CDR3 size: 14 residues. This CDR3 reads CAISEKGLRETQYF. The CDR3, as DNA: TGTGCCATCAGTGAGAAGGGGCTACGGGAGACCCAGTACTTC.

In this sample, this clonotype turned up once. The chain uses TRBV20-1 and TRBJ2-7; TRBD2 is a possible D gene (6 bases). V shed 4 bases and J shed 1 base, with 17 bases lying between them. The CDR3 extends over 15 amino acids. Germline-derived CDR1 and CDR2 are DFQATT and SNEGSKA (reference sequence). The CDR3 DNA reads as TGCAGTGCTACTCCGGTAATAGCGGATTCCTACGAGCAGTACTTC. As protein: CSATPVIADSYEQYF.

The chain carries TRBV30 and TRBJ2-5, with D tentatively TRBD1 (5 bases). The CDR3 contains 15 residues. CDR1 and CDR2 (germline): GTSNPN, SVGIG (reference sequence). V gave up 0 bases and J gave up 1 base, with 12 bases separating them. The chain's CDR3 is CAWSVGAQLQETQYF. DNA for the CDR3: TGTGCCTGGAGTGTAGGGGCACAGCTCCAAGAGACCCAGTACTTC.

The rearrangement joins TRBV19 to TRBJ2-7; D perhaps matches TRBD2 (6 bases). Per the germline V gene, CDR1 is LNHDA and CDR2 is SQIVND (reference sequence). The CDR3 is made up of 13 amino acids. Trimming pared 1 base from V and 7 bases from J, leaving 11 bases between. For the CDR3, the DNA is TGTGCCAGTAGTATAGTGAAGGGAGGAGAGCAGTACTTC. Translating it yields CASSIVKGGEQYF.

This clonotype appeared a few times. The J gene is TRBJ1-1, the V gene TRBV5-1; 10 bases fit TRBD1. After removal of 4 bases from V and 1 base from J, the junction contained 4 bases not matched to a gene. Germline assignment: CDR1 SGHRS and CDR2 YFSETQ. The CDR3 extends over 15 amino acids. The CDR3 loop is CASSLTGGANTEAFF. The CDR3 DNA follows: TGCGCCAGCAGCCTGACAGGGGGCGCGAACACTGAAGCTTTCTTT.

The J gene is TRBJ2-7, the V gene TRBV27, with no clear D. Deletions cut 0 bases from V and 2 bases from J, with 8 bases between. CDR1 is MNHEY and CDR2 is SMNVEV in the germline V gene (reference sequence). The CDR3 is 14 residues long. The CDR3, as DNA: TGTGCCAGCAGTTTATCGAGCGCCGCCTACGAGCAGTACTTC. Its protein product is CASSLSSAAYEQYF.

This clonotype was detected a few times. V gene TRBV5-1 combines with J gene TRBJ2-7, with D unresolved. V lost 0 bases and J lost 1, with 11 bases in between. The CDR3 length is 15 residues. The V gene's germline CDR1 is SGHRS and CDR2 YFSETQ. The CDR3 protein is CASSLEPGFSYEQYF. The CDR3 bases are TGCGCCAGCAGCTTGGAGCCCGGGTTTTCCTACGAGCAGTACTTC.

V and J are TRBV30 and TRBJ1-2; D gene unclear. The CDR3 runs to 14 residues. CDR1 GTSNPN and CDR2 SVGIG come from the germline V gene (reference sequence). The V and J ends lost 4 bases and 2 bases respectively, with 14 bases between them. The CDR3 DNA sequence: TGTGCCTGGACCGTTCAGTGGAACAACTATGGCTACACCTTC. Translation gives CAWTVQWNNYGYTF.

In this sample, this clonotype turned up a few times. The gene calls are TRBV3-1 and TRBJ2-2, with D possibly matching TRBD2 (5 bases). The CDR3 contains 14 residues. In germline, CDR1 is LGHDT, CDR2 YNNKEL (reference sequence). V shed 1 base and J shed 6 bases, with 9 bases lying between them. The CDR3 loop reads CASSQGVEAGELFF. CDR3 in DNA: TGTGCCAGCAGCCAAGGTGTGGAGGCCGGGGAGCTGTTTTTT.

The chain joins TRBV6-1 to TRBJ2-3, with TRBD2 identical over 10 bases. CDR1 and CDR2 from the germline V gene are MNHNS and SASEGT. The CDR3 runs 15 residues. V lost 2 bases and J lost 6; bases outside the gene matches: 5. CDR3 sequence reads: CASSELAGEEDTQYF. In DNA, the CDR3 is TGTGCCAGCAGTGAACTAGCGGGAGAGGAGGATACGCAGTATTTT.

This clonotype was observed a single time. V and J are TRBV7-2 and TRBJ1-1; D not certain. Trimming removed 8 bases from V and 4 bases from J, with 14 bases in between. Germline V gives CDR1 SGHTA, CDR2 FQGNSA. The CDR3 is 13 amino acids. The CDR3 protein is CASSWRRATEAFF. In nucleotides, the CDR3 is TGTGCCAGCTCCTGGCGGCGGGCCACTGAAGCTTTCTTT.